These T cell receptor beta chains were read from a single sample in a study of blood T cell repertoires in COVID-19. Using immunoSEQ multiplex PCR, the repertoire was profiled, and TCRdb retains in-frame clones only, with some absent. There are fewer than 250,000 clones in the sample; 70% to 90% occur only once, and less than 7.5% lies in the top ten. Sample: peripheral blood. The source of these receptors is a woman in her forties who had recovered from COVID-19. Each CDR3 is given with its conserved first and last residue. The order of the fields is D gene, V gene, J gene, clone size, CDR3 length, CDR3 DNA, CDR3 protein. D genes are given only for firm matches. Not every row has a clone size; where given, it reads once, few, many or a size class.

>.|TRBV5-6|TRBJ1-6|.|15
TGTGCCAGCAGCTTGGAGAGAGGGATGAATTCACCCCTCCACTTT
CASSLERGMNSPLHF
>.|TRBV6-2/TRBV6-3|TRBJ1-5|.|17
TGTGCCAGCAGTTATACGGGGGTCCCCATCGGAAATCAGCCCCAGCATTTT
CASSYTGVPIGNQPQHF
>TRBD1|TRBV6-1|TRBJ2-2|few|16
TGTGCCAGCAGTGCCGGGACAGGGCTAATCACCGGGGAGCTGTTTTTT
CASSAGTGLITGELFF
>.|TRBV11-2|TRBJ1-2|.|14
TGTGCCAGCAGCTTAATTAACAGAAACTATGGCTACACCTTC
CASSLINRNYGYTF
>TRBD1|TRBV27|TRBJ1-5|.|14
TGTGCCAGCAGCACCGACAGGGGCGGTCAGCCCCAGCATTTT
CASSTDRGGQPQHF
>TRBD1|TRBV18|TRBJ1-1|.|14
TGTGCCAGCTCACTGGGACAGGAGAACACTGAAGCTTTCTTT
CASSLGQENTEAFF
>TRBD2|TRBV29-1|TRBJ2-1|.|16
TGCAGCGTTGAAGTGGGACTATCCCTCTCCTACAATGAGCAGTTCTTC
CSVEVGLSLSYNEQFF
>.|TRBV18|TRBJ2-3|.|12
TGTGCCAGCTCACCAGGGGGCGATACGCAGTATTTT
CASSPGGDTQYF
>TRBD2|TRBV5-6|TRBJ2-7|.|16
TGTGCCAGCAGCGCGTTCCGGACTAGCGGTCGAGGGGAGCAGTACTTC
CASSAFRTSGRGEQYF
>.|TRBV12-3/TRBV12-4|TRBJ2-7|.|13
TGTGCCAGCAGTGGCGGAACCGCGGGCGAGCAGTACTTC
CASSGGTAGEQYF
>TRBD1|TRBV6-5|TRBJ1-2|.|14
TGTGCCAGCAGGTTGGGGACAGGGGTGTATGGCTACACCTTC
CASRLGTGVYGYTF
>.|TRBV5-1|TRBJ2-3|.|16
TGCGCCAGCGTGGCGGGACAGACCCCTGGGACAGATACGCAGTATTTT
CASVAGQTPGTDTQYF
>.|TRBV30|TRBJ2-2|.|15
TGTGCCTGTAAAAGTCGGGACACATACACCGGGGAGCTGTTTTTT
CACKSRDTYTGELFF